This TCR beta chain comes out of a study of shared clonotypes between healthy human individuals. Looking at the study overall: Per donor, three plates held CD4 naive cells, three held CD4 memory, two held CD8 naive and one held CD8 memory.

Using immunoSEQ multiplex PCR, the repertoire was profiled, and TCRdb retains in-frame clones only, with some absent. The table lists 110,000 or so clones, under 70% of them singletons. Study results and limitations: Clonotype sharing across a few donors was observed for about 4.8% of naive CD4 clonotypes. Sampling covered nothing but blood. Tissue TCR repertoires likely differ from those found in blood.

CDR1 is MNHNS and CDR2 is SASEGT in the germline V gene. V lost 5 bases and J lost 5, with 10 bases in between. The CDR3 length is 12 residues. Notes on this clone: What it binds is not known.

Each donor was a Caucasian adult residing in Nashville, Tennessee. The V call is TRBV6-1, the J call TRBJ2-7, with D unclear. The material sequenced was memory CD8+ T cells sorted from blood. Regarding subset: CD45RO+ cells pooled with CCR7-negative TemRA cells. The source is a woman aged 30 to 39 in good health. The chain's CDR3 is CASSPSSHEQYF. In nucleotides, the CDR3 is TGTGCCAGCAGTCCCTCGAGCCACGAGCAGTACTTC.